The entry that follows covers one T cell receptor (beta chain) sequence. Clones were sequenced by immunoSEQ multiplex PCR, and TCRdb holds only the in-frame ones, with some missing. This sample has more than 85,000 clones, with over 90% found just once. The CDR3 has 12 amino acids. Trimming cost V 0 bases and J 10 bases, with 9 bases left between them. The germline V gene encodes CDR1 MNHNY and CDR2 SVGAGI (reference sequence). This record comes from a study of blood T cell repertoires in COVID-19. V and J are TRBV6-6 and TRBJ1-1; D perhaps matches TRBD1 (6 bases). This TCR was sampled from a man aged 60 to 69 with acute or convalescent COVID-19. Sequenced sample: peripheral blood. The CDR3, as DNA: TGTGCCAGCAGTTACTCGCAGGGGACAGCTTTCTTT. Amino acid sequence: CASSYSQGTAFF.